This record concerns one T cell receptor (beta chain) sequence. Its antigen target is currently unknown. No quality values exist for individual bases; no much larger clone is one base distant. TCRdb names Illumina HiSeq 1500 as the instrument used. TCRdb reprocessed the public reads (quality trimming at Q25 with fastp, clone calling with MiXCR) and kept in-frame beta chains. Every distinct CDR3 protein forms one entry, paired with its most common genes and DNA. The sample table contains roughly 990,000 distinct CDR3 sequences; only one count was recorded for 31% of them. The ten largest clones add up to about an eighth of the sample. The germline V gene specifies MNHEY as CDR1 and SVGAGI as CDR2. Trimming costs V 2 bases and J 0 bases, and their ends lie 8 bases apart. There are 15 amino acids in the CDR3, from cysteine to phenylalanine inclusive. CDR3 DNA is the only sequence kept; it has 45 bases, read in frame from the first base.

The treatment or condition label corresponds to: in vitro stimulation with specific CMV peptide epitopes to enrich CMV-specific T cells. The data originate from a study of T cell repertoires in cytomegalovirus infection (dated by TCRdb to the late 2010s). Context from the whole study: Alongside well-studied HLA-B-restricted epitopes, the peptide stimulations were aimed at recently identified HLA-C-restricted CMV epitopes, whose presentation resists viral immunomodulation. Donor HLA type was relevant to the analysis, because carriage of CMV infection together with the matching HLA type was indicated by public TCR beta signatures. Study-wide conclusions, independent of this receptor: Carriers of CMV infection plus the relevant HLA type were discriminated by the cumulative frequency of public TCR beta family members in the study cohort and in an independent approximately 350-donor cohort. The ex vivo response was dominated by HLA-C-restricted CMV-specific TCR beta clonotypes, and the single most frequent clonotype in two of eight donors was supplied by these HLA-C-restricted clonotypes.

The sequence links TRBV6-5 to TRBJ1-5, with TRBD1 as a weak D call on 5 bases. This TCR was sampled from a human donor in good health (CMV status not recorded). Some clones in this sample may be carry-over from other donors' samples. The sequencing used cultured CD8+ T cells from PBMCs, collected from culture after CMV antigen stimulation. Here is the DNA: TGTGCCAGCAGTTACGAGCAGGGTAGCAATCAGCCCCAGCATTTT. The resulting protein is CASSYEQGSNQPQHF.